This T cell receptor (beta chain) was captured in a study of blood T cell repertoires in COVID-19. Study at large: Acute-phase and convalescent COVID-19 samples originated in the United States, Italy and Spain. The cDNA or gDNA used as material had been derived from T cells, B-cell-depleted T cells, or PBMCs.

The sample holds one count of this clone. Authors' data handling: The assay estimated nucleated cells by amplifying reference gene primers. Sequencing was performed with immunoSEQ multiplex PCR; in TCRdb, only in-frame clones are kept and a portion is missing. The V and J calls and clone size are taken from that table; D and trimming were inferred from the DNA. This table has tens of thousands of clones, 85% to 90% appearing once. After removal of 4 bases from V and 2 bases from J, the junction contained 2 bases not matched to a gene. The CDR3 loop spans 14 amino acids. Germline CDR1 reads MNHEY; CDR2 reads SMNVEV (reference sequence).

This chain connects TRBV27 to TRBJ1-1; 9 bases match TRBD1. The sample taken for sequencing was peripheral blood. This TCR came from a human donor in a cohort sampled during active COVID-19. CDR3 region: CASSSGQGNTEAFF. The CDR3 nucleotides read TGTGCCAGCAGTTCGGGACAGGGAAACACTGAAGCTTTCTTT.